Listed below are T cell receptor beta chains from one sample, sequenced in a study of OX40 agonist ivuxolimab in advanced cancers. Using immunoSEQ multiplex PCR, the repertoire was profiled, and TCRdb retains in-frame clones only, with some absent. Of around 58,000 clones in the sample, about 90% are singletons; the top ten hold 9.5% to 15%. Material: CD4+ or CD8+ T cells sorted from blood, obtained in a trial of the OX40 agonist ivuxolimab. The receptors originated from an adult with an advanced solid tumor such as melanoma, head and neck, liver or kidney cancer. Both conserved end residues are part of each CDR3. D genes are given only for firm matches. For some rows the clone size is stated as once, few or many, or as a class when expanded; others skip it.

v_gene	abundance	d_gene	j_gene	CDR3aa	CDR3nt
TRBV4-1	NA	NA	TRBJ2-1	CASSQEFSAGNEQFF	TGCGCCAGCAGCCAAGAGTTCTCGGCGGGAAATGAGCAGTTCTTC
TRBV6-4	once	NA	TRBJ2-3	CASSDYAGTDTQYF	TGTGCCAGCAGTGACTATGCAGGCACAGATACGCAGTATTTT
TRBV7-9	NA	NA	TRBJ1-2	CASSLGAANYGYTF	TGTGCCAGCAGCTTAGGGGCGGCTAACTATGGCTACACCTTC
TRBV19	NA	TRBD1	TRBJ1-2	CASSITDRANLAYGYTF	TGTGCCAGTAGTATCACAGACAGGGCCAACCTGGCCTATGGCTACACCTTC
TRBV9	NA	TRBD1	TRBJ2-2	CASSVARTGDTGELFF	TGTGCCAGCAGCGTAGCTAGAACAGGGGACACCGGGGAGCTGTTTTTT
TRBV13	NA	TRBD1	TRBJ2-3	CASSRGQGIDTQYF	TGTGCCAGCAGTAGGGGACAGGGTATCGATACGCAGTATTTT
TRBV29-1	NA	NA	TRBJ1-1	CSVGTEAFF	TGCAGCGTTGGGACTGAAGCTTTCTTT
TRBV27	NA	NA	TRBJ1-5	CASSPTRDTIRDQPQHF	TGTGCCAGCAGTCCCACTCGGGACACTATAAGGGATCAGCCCCAGCATTTT
TRBV9	NA	NA	TRBJ2-2	CASSLQGGPRANTGELFF	TGTGCCAGCAGCCTCCAAGGGGGGCCTAGGGCGAACACCGGGGAGCTGTTTTTT
TRBV7-9	NA	TRBD1	TRBJ2-1	CASRESTGVGHNEQFF	TGTGCCAGCAGAGAATCGACAGGGGTCGGCCACAATGAGCAGTTCTTC
TRBV4-2	NA	TRBD1	TRBJ1-1	CASSPGTGGTNTEAFF	TGTGCCAGCAGCCCAGGGACAGGGGGCACGAACACTGAAGCTTTCTTT
TRBV13	NA	NA	TRBJ2-5	CASSLVDQQETQYF	TGTGCCAGCAGCTTAGTCGACCAGCAAGAGACCCAGTACTTC
TRBV7-9	NA	TRBD2	TRBJ2-1	CASSFGISGAWGEQFF	TGTGCCAGCAGCTTCGGAATTAGCGGGGCCTGGGGTGAGCAGTTCTTC
TRBV4-3	NA	NA	TRBJ1-1	CASSQDSSSHTEAFF	TGCGCCAGCAGCCAAGACAGTTCCTCGCACACTGAAGCTTTCTTT
TRBV11-2	NA	NA	TRBJ1-5	CASSLGASNQPQHF	TGTGCCAGCAGCTTAGGTGCATCTAATCAGCCCCAGCATTTT
TRBV7-7	NA	NA	TRBJ1-1	CGLLKRDPSNTEAFF	TGTGGATTACTCAAGAGAGATCCGTCCAACACTGAAGCTTTCTTT
TRBV28	NA	NA	TRBJ1-5	CASSFPSAKVGNQPQHF	TGTGCCAGCAGTTTCCCCTCAGCTAAGGTTGGCAATCAGCCCCAGCATTTT
TRBV19	NA	NA	TRBJ1-1	CASSKLPGAEAFF	TGTGCCAGTAGTAAGCTCCCCGGCGCTGAAGCTTTCTTT
TRBV7-3	NA	NA	TRBJ2-2	CASSLFGENTGELFF	TGTGCCAGCAGCTTATTTGGAGAGAACACCGGGGAGCTGTTTTTT
TRBV11-2	NA	NA	TRBJ2-6	CANSGGVPSSGANVLTF	TGTGCCAACTCGGGTGGGGTCCCCTCCTCTGGGGCCAACGTCCTGACTTTC
TRBV7-9	NA	NA	TRBJ2-5	CASSPKRGETQYF	TGTGCCAGCAGCCCTAAACGGGGAGAGACCCAGTACTTC
TRBV4-3	NA	TRBD1	TRBJ2-7	CASSPQGALHEQYF	TGCGCCAGCAGCCCGCAGGGGGCCCTGCACGAGCAGTACTTC
TRBV6-4	NA	TRBD1	TRBJ1-5	CASIIRQGGQPQHF	TGTGCCAGCATTATCCGACAGGGTGGCCAGCCCCAGCATTTT